These T cell receptor beta chains were read from a single sample in a study of neurological immune-mediated disorders. TCRdb reprocessed the 5' RACE reads with MiXCR, giving one entry per CDR3 protein. The table shows around 94,000 distinct CDR3 sequences, with 3.5% to 4% occurring only once. The sequenced sample was PBMCs. All receptors come from a woman in her late teens or twenties with multiple sclerosis. Both conserved end residues are part of each CDR3. D genes are given only for firm matches. Size tells how often a clone was seen (once, few, many) or the class of an expanded clone, and some rows leave it out.

CDR3nt	CDR3aa	abundance	d_gene	v_gene	j_gene
TGCTTGTGTTGGTCCCCGGGACCCTATGGCTACACCTTC	CLCWSPGPYGYTF	many	-	TRBV20-1	TRBJ1-2
TGTGCCAGCAGTACCAGGGTTCAAGAGACCCAGTACTTC	CASSTRVQETQYF	many	-	TRBV7-2	TRBJ2-5
TGTGCCAGCAGCTTGGATCCGGGGTTGGGACAGCCCCAGCATTTT	CASSLDPGLGQPQHF	many	-	TRBV5-5	TRBJ1-5
TGTGCCACCAGTGTCACGAACTTTTATGGCTACACCTTC	CATSVTNFYGYTF	-	-	TRBV24-1	TRBJ1-2
TGTGCCAGCAGTTTAGGGTTCCGGGACAGGGTAGACCTTAAGGAAAAACTGTTTTTT	CASSLGFRDRVDLKEKLFF	many	TRBD1	TRBV12-3/TRBV12-4	TRBJ1-4
TGCAGCGTTGACCCCTGGACTAGCGGGAGAGCCCTCTACAATGAGCAGTTCTTC	CSVDPWTSGRALYNEQFF	many	TRBD2	TRBV29-1	TRBJ2-1
TGTGCCAGCAGCCCGCGGACAGGGGGCACGAACACCGGGGAGCTGTTTTTT	CASSPRTGGTNTGELFF	many	TRBD1	TRBV7-8	TRBJ2-2
TGTGCCAGCAGTCCTTCAATGGGGGAGCTGTTTTTT	CASSPSMGELFF	many	-	TRBV12-3/TRBV12-4	TRBJ2-2
TGCAGTGCTAGAGATCGAAGGGTTCGGGACAGGGGGCTGAACACTGAAGCTTTCTTT	CSARDRRVRDRGLNTEAFF	many	TRBD1	TRBV20-1	TRBJ1-1
TGCAGTGCTAGAGATCGAGTTGGTAGCGGGAGGGCCGGGGCCTACGAGCAGTACTTC	CSARDRVGSGRAGAYEQYF	many	TRBD2	TRBV20-1	TRBJ2-7
TGCGCCAGCAGCTTGGACGTCTCTGGAAACACCATATATTTT	CASSLDVSGNTIYF	many	-	TRBV5-1	TRBJ1-3
TGTGCCAGCAGTTTACGGGGACAGGGCCATGGCTACACCTTC	CASSLRGQGHGYTF	many	TRBD1	TRBV12-3/TRBV12-4	TRBJ1-2
TGCGCCAGCAGCCCAGGGGGGGACACAGATACGCAGTATTTT	CASSPGGDTDTQYF	many	-	TRBV5-1	TRBJ2-3
TGTGCCAGCAGTTCCTACCCCGGCCTGTTAGATGGCTACACCTTC	CASSSYPGLLDGYTF	many	-	TRBV27	TRBJ1-2
TGCGCCAGCAGCCAACAAAGCAGGGGAGGGAACTACGAGCAGTACTTC	CASSQQSRGGNYEQYF	many	-	TRBV4-1	TRBJ2-7
TGTGCCAGCAGCTTAGAATCGGGGCGGGCCAACACCGGGGAGCTGTTTTTT	CASSLESGRANTGELFF	many	-	TRBV7-2	TRBJ2-2